Only a few counts were recorded for the clone carrying this T cell receptor beta chain. This sample was included in a study of cytomegalovirus exposure and HLA in healthy donors. V gave up 3 bases and J gave up 4 bases; unmatched junction bases: 9. This CDR3 contains 16 residues. Germline values: CDR1 MNHEY, CDR2 SMNVEV (reference sequence). Primers: 60 Vbeta forward and 13 Jbeta reverse. TCRdb's copy holds only in-frame clones and misses some; the assay was immunoSEQ multiplex PCR. The sample shows nearly 200,000 clones, under 90% of them seen only once. The genes are TRBV27 and TRBJ2-1; TRBD2 matches at 7 bases. This receptor was obtained from a boy between 2 and 10 years old in good health and CMV-seronegative. Sequenced sample: PBMCs. The CDR3 bases are TGTGCCAGCAGTTTGGCTCTAGCGGACCTATACAATGAGCAGTTCTTC. As protein: CASSLALADLYNEQFF.